This TCR beta chain was identified in a study of blood T cell dynamics during melanoma immunotherapy. Study in general: Patients with metastatic melanoma got pembrolizumab or nivolumab-ipilimumab as first-line care.

Study-level points and caveats: At W3, later disease-control patients showed bifurcated PBMC repertoire changes, unlike progressors.

This clone was recorded once. Its antigen is undetermined. Time point meaning: pre-treatment baseline. At 12 weeks after first infusion, RECIST 1.1 defined response for most patients. Prior systemic cancer therapy, immunosuppressant use and other active malignancies excluded patients. Assay: immunoSEQ multiplex PCR; the TCRdb copy retains only in-frame clones and omits some. Of approximately 6,100 clones listed, about 85% were seen once; the top ten hold 2.5% to 3.5%. Germline CDR1 and CDR2: MNHNS and SASEGT. This CDR3 is built from 13 residues. V was shortened by 8 bases and J by 1 base, with 12 bases between the two germline ends.

The chain couples TRBV6-1 to TRBJ2-7; D is perhaps TRBD1 (6 bases). The source was blood, collected from a patient treated with checkpoint blockade. This receptor was taken from a human donor with melanoma. CDR3 protein: CASGETGSYEQYF. The CDR3 bases are TGTGCCAGCGGGGAAACAGGGTCCTACGAGCAGTACTTC.